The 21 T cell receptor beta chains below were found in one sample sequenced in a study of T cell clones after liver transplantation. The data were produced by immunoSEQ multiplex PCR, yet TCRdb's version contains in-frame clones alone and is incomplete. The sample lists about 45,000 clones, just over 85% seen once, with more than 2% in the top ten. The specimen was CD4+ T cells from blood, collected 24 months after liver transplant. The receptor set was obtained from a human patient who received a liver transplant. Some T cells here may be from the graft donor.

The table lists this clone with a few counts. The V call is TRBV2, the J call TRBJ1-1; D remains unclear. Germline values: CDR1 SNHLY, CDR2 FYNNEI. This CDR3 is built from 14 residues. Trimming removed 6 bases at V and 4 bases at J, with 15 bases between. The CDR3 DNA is TGTGCCAGCAGGGGAGGGCTCGCTACCACTGAAGCTTTCTTT. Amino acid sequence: CASRGGLATTEAFF.

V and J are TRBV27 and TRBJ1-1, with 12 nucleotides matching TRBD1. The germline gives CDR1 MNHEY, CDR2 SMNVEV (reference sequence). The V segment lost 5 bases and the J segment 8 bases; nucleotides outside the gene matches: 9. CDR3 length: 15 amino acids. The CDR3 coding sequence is TGTGCCAGCAGTAATCCGGGACAGGGGGCGAAAGAAGCTTTCTTT. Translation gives CASSNPGQGAKEAFF.

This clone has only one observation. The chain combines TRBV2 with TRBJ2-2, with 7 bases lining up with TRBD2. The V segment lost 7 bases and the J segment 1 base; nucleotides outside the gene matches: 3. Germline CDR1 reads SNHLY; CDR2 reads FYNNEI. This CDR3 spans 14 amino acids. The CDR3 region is CASNQRGNTGELFF. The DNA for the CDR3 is TGTGCCAGCAATCAGCGGGGGAACACCGGGGAGCTGTTTTTT.

CDR3 amino acids: CASSNPDRARRGGNQPQHF. CDR3 DNA sequence: TGTGCCAGTAGTAACCCAGACAGGGCCCGAAGGGGGGGCAATCAGCCCCAGCATTTT. This chain connects TRBV19 to TRBJ1-5; 7 bases align to TRBD1. This CDR3 contains 19 residues. V gave up 4 bases and J gave up 2 bases; unmatched junction bases: 17. Germline CDR1 and CDR2: LNHDA and SQIVND (reference sequence).

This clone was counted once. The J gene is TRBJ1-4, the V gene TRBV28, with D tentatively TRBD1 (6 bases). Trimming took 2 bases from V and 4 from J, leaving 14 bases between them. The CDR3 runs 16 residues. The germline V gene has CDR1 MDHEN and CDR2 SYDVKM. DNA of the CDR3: TGTGCCAGCAGTTTAGGTGGAGGGGGTTTTAATGAAAAACTGTTTTTT. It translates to CASSLGGGGFNEKLFF. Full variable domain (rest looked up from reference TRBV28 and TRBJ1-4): DVKVTQSSRYLVKRTGEKVFLECVQDMDHENMFWYRQDPGLGLRLIYFSYDVKMKEKGDIPEGYSVSREKKERFSLILESASTNQTSMYLCASSLGGGGFNEKLFFGSGTQLSVL.

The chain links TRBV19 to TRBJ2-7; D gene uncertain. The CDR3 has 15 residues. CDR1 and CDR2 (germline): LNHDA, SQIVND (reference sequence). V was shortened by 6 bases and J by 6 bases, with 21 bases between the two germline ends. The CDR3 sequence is CASSPGVVRSLEQYF. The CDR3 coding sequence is TGTGCCAGTAGCCCCGGCGTAGTTAGGAGCCTCGAGCAGTACTTC.

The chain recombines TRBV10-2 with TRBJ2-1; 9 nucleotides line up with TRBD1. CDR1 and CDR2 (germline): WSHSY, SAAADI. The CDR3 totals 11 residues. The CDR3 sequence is CRTGDYNEQFF. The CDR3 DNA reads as TGCCGGACAGGGGACTACAATGAGCAGTTCTTC.

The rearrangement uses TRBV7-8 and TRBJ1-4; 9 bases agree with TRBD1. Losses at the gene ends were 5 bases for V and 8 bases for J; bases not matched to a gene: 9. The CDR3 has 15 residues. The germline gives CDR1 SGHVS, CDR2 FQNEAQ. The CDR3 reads CASSPRTGVGEKLFF. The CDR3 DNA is TGTGCCAGCAGCCCGCGGACAGGGGTAGGGGAAAAACTGTTTTTT.

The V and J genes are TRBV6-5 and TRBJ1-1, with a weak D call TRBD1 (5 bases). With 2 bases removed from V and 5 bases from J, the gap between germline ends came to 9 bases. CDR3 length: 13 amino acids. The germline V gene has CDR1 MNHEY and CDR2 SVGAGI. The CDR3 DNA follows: TGTGCCAGCAGTTACCCCGGGACGACTGAAGCTTTCTTT. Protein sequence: CASSYPGTTEAFF.

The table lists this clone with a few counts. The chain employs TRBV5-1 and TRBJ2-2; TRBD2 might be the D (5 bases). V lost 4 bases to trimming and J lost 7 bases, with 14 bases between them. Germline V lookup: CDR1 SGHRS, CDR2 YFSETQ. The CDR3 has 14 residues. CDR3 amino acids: CASSRDTGGGELFF. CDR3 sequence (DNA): TGCGCCAGCAGCCGAGACACCGGAGGCGGGGAGCTGTTTTTT.

CDR3: CASSLDRRRFNEKLFF. The CDR3 DNA reads TGTGCCAGCAGCTTAGACCGGAGGCGATTCAATGAAAAACTGTTTTTT. This sequence joins TRBV7-2 and TRBJ1-4; D is uncertain. The CDR3 length is 16 residues. V was shortened by 1 base and J by 5 bases, with 14 bases between the two germline ends. From germline, CDR1 is SGHTA and CDR2 FQGNSA.

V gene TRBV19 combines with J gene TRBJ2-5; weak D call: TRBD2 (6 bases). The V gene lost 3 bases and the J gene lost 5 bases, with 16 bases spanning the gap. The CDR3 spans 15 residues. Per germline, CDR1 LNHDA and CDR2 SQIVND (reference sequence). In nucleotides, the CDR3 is TGTGCCAGTAGTATTACAGGAGGGGCACGGGAGACCCAGTACTTC. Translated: CASSITGGARETQYF.

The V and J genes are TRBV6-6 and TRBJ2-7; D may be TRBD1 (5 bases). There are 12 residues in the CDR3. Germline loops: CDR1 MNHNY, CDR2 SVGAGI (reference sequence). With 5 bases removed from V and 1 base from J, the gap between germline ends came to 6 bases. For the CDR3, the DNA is TGTGCCAGCAGTCAGGGATCCTACGAGCAGTACTTC. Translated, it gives CASSQGSYEQYF.

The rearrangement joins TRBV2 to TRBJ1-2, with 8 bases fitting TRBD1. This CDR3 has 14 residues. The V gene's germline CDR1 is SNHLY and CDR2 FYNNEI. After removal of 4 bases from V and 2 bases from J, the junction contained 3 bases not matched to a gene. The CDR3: CASSGRTGNYGYTF. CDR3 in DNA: TGTGCCAGCAGTGGCAGGACAGGGAACTATGGCTACACCTTC.

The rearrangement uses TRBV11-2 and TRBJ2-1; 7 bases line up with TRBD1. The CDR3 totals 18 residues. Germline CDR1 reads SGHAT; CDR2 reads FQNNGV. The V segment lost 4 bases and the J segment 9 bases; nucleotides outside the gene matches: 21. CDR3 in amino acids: CASSSPRQGMRALSEQFF. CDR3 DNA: TGTGCCAGCAGCTCGCCTCGACAGGGTATGAGAGCGTTAAGTGAGCAGTTCTTC.

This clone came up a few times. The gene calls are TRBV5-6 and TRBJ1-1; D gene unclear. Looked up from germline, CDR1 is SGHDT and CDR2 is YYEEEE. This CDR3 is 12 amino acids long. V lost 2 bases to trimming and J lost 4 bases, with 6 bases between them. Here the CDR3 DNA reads TGTGCCAGCAGCTTTAGACTCACTGAAGCTTTCTTT. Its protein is CASSFRLTEAFF.

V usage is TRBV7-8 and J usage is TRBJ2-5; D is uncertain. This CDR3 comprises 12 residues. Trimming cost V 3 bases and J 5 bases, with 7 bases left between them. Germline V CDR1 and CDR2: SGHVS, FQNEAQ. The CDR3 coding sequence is TGTGCCAGCAGCTTTATGGTGGAGACCCAGTACTTC. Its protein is CASSFMVETQYF.

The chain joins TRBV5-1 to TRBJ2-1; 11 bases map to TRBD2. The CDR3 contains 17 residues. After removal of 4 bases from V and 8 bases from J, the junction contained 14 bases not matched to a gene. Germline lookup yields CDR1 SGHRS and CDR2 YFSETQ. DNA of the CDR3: TGCGCCAGCAGCACCGAGAAAATAGCGGGAGGGCCCGATGAGCAGTTCTTC. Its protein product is CASSTEKIAGGPDEQFF.

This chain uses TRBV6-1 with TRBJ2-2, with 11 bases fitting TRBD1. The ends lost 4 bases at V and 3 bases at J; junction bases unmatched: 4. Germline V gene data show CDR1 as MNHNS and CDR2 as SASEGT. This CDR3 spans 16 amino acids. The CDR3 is CASSAGQGAYTGELFF. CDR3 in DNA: TGTGCCAGCAGTGCTGGACAGGGGGCATACACCGGGGAGCTGTTTTTT.

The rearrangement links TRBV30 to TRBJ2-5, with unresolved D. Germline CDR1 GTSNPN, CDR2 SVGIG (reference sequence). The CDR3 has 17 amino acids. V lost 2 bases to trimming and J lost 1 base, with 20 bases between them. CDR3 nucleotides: TGTGCCTGGAGTTCGGGCCGATCACCCAGACTCCAAGAGACCCAGTACTTC. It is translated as CAWSSGRSPRLQETQYF. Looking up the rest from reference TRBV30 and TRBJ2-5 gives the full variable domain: SQTIHQWPATLVQPVGSPLSLECTVEGTSNPNLYWYRQAAGRGLQLLFYSVGIGQISSEVPQNLSASRPQDRQFILSSKKLLLSDSGFYLCAWSSGRSPRLQETQYFGPGTRLLVL.

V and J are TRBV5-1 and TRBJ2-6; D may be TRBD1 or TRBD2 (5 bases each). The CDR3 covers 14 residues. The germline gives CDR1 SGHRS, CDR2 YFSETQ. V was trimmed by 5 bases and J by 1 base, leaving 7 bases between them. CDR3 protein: CASSGGSGANVLTF. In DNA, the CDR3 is TGCGCCAGCAGTGGGGGATCTGGGGCCAACGTCCTGACTTTC.